This T cell receptor (beta chain) comes out of a study of T-cell memory formation after mild COVID-19 (dated by TCRdb to the early 2020s). Looking at the study overall: Most TCR sequence clusters were specific to one of the two donors. In two donors, T-cell clones that expanded and contracted after mild COVID-19 were tracked by sequencing TCRalpha and TCRbeta repertoires over time. The cohort was made up of two young adult volunteers, one female and one male, who were previously healthy.

Comments on this clonotype: The specificity of this receptor is unknown. The record has no base qualities; no much larger clone is one base away.

Ficoll-Paque density gradient centrifugation was the method used to isolate PBMCs. From the germline V gene (reference sequence), CDR1 is SEHNR and CDR2 is FQNEAQ. Trimming accounts for 5 bases at V and 6 bases at J, while the number of junction bases matched to no gene is 9. The CDR3, from cysteine to phenylalanine, totals 16 residues. The read is trimmed to its CDR3 DNA, 48 bases read in frame from base 1. Instrument used: Illumina NovaSeq 6000. Using 5'RACE with constant-segment primers, TCRalpha and TCRbeta cDNA libraries were constructed, with sample barcodes and unique molecular identifiers added in the process. Trizol reagent was used to extract RNA from every sample. Library amplification was performed in two PCR steps, and a second sample barcode and Illumina TruSeq adapters were introduced in the second step. Libraries were sequenced on an Illumina NovaSeq with 2 x 150 bp paired-end reads. On the authors' methods: The reads were demultiplexed and collapsed into UMI-guided consensus sequences using migec v1.2.7. Using mixcr v2.1.11, UMI consensuses were aligned to TRA and TRB V and J templates and then assembled into clonotypes. A clonotype was counted as expanded or contracted only when both edgeR and NoisET called the clonotype significant, with the noise models trained on biological replicates. For edgeR calls, a false discovery rate-adjusted p below 0.01 and a log2 fold-change threshold of 1 were applied. As an exploratory analysis of dynamics, PCA with hierarchical clustering was applied to max-normalized trajectories of the 1000 most abundant clonotypes. Separately sequenced CD4+ and CD8+ repertoires were used to assign the CD4 or CD8 phenotype of responding clones. The public reads were quality trimmed at Q25 with fastp and then assembled into clones with MiXCR by TCRdb, keeping productive beta chains. Duplicate CDR3 protein sequences are folded into a single record with the most common DNA and genes. TCRdb assigned the V and J calls; the authors' analysis was not used. The sample table holds 150,000 to 200,000 distinct CDR3 sequences, of which approximately 12% were seen once. Of the sample, approximately 3.5% is held by the ten largest clones.

Study-wide findings and limitations: The study covered only a couple of mild cases, and larger cohorts including severe cases with pre-infection samples were considered necessary. Contracting CD4+ clones were found mainly in CM and EM memory subsets, while CD8+ clones were enriched in EMRA. Whether the second-wave clones peaking on day 37 were SARS-CoV-2 specific was not confirmed. Some responding clones were detected in pre-infection memory, suggesting pre-existing cross-reactive memory T cells joined the SARS-CoV-2 response. Clones contracting from day 15 to 85 had balanced CD4/CD8 phenotypes, while a second wave expanding from day 15 to 37 was biased towards CD4+.

The sample consisted of PBMCs or a T cell subset sorted from them (not recorded which). The receptor was derived from a man aged 18 to 29 who had mild COVID-19 (a few samples of this study predate the infection). The sample titles of this study are shuffled in the database, so cell type and time point are left out; the donor was told from shared clones. The chain is encoded by TRBV7-9 joined to TRBJ2-2, with 10 junctional bases fitting TRBD1. CDR3 sequence: CASSMGQGLGAGELFF. The nucleotide sequence is TGTGCCAGCAGCATGGGACAGGGGTTAGGCGCCGGGGAGCTGTTTTTT.